This T cell receptor beta chain was identified in a study of blood T cell repertoires in COVID-19. In the study overall: Material from acute and convalescent COVID-19 was sourced from the United States, Italy and Spain.

Which cohort a participant joined came from the clinical history participants gave. No more than 2 weeks before study entry, exposed participants had met a case of COVID-19. Under the authors' procedure: From reference gene primer amplification, estimates of nucleated cell counts were derived. Using immunoSEQ multiplex PCR, the repertoire was profiled, and TCRdb retains in-frame clones only, with some absent. V and J calls and clone size come straight from that table; D and trimming were deduced from the DNA. Of about 320,000 clones listed, 85% to 95% are singletons. Germline CDR1 DFQATT, CDR2 SNEGSKA (reference sequence). The CDR3 sequence is 11 residues long. Deletions cut 6 bases from V and 3 bases from J, with 9 bases between.

The rearrangement links TRBV20-1 to TRBJ2-7, with a tentative D call TRBD1 (6 bases). The sequenced sample was PBMCs or T cells enriched from blood (not recorded which). The sequence came from a woman younger than 45 who had been exposed to COVID-19. The CDR3 sequence: CSAGQNYEQYF. CDR3 nucleotides: TGCAGTGCCGGACAGAACTACGAGCAGTACTTC.